These 25 T cell receptor beta chains came from one sample sequenced in a study of OX40 agonist ivuxolimab in advanced cancers. Generated by immunoSEQ multiplex PCR, the TCRdb table keeps only in-frame clones and is missing some. The sample lists 65,000 to 85,000 clones, approximately 86% seen once, with about 2.1% in the top ten. Here the sequenced sample was CD4+ or CD8+ T cells sorted from blood, taken in a trial of the OX40 agonist ivuxolimab. These receptors all come from an adult with an advanced solid tumor such as melanoma, head and neck, liver or kidney cancer.

J is TRBJ2-6 and V is TRBV9, with 12 positions matching TRBD1. This CDR3 has 19 residues. The germline V gene has CDR1 SGDLS and CDR2 YYNGEE. Trimming cost V 3 bases and J 4 bases; bases outside gene matches: 11. CDR3 residues: CASSARWGQGALGANVLTF. For the CDR3, the DNA is TGTGCCAGCAGCGCCCGGTGGGGACAGGGGGCGCTCGGGGCCAACGTCCTGACTTTC. The whole variable domain, remainder taken from reference TRBV9 and TRBJ2-6, is DSGVTQTPKHLITATGQRVTLRCSPRSGDLSVYWYQQSLDQGLQFLIQYYNGEERAKGNILERFSAQQFPDLHSELNLSSLELGDSALYFCASSARWGQGALGANVLTFGAGSRLTVL.

This rearrangement joins TRBV19 to TRBJ1-2; D gene unclear. The germline CDR1 and CDR2 sequences are LNHDA and SQIVND (reference sequence). The CDR3 covers 13 residues. Deletions cut 0 bases from V and 4 bases from J, with 6 bases between. CDR3 sequence reads: CASSIDTAYGYTF. The CDR3 coding sequence is TGTGCCAGTAGTATAGATACAGCCTATGGCTACACCTTC.

J is TRBJ1-2 and V is TRBV18; D call uncertain. Germline V gene sequence: CDR1 KGHSH, CDR2 LQKENI. There are 12 residues in the CDR3. V lost 4 bases, J lost 3 bases, and 6 bases lay in between. This CDR3 is CASSLEDYGYTF. CDR3 in DNA: TGTGCCAGCTCACTGGAAGACTATGGCTACACCTTC.

The rearrangement links TRBV19 to TRBJ1-2, with a possible D match to TRBD1 (5 bases). The germline CDR1 and CDR2 sequences are LNHDA and SQIVND (reference sequence). Between the trimmed V and J ends, which lost 0 bases and 2 bases, there was a span of 13 bases. This CDR3 contains 16 residues. DNA for the CDR3: TGTGCCAGTAGTATAGAGGTAGGGACGGTGAACTATGGCTACACCTTC. Translated: CASSIEVGTVNYGYTF.

This chain links TRBV11-3 with TRBJ1-6; no definite D call. The CDR3 has 13 amino acids. Germline assignment: CDR1 SGHNT and CDR2 YENEEA. Trimming removed 2 bases at V and 8 bases at J, with 7 bases between. For the CDR3, the DNA is TGTGCCAGCAGCTTAAACAGAGATTCACCCCTCCACTTT. Protein sequence: CASSLNRDSPLHF.

The chain uses TRBV6-5 and TRBJ1-5; D ambiguous. CDR1 MNHEY and CDR2 SVGAGI come from the germline V gene. The CDR3 length is 14 residues. The germline V and J ends were trimmed by 5 bases and 2 bases, with 10 bases remaining between them. This CDR3 is CASSPGRGNQPQHF. The CDR3 DNA sequence: TGTGCCAGCAGTCCCGGACGCGGCAATCAGCCCCAGCATTTT.

This chain joins TRBV7-9 and TRBJ2-5, with D hard to call. Germline CDR1 SEHNR, CDR2 FQNEAQ (reference sequence). The CDR3 runs 11 residues. Trimming took 0 bases from V and 7 from J, leaving 3 bases between them. The CDR3 nucleotides read TGTGCCAGCAGCTTAGCGGGGACCCAGTACTTC. Its translation is CASSLAGTQYF.

The sample holds a few counts of this clone. The rearrangement links TRBV4-3 to TRBJ2-5; D is ambiguous. Germline V gene data show CDR1 as LGHNA and CDR2 as YSLEER. The CDR3 runs to 15 residues. The V end was cut by 5 bases, the J end by 4 bases, with 17 bases between. CDR3 sequence reads: CASSGRLRAGETQYF. In DNA, the CDR3 is TGCGCCAGCAGCGGCCGGTTGAGAGCCGGAGAGACCCAGTACTTC.

This chain links TRBV10-3 with TRBJ1-2; D not resolved. Trimming cost V 1 base and J 3 bases, with 9 bases left between them. Germline CDR1 ENHRY, CDR2 SYGVKD. The CDR3 contains 14 residues. DNA for the CDR3: TGTGCCATCAGTGAGTTCGCGGGAGACTATGGCTACACCTTC. Residues: CAISEFAGDYGYTF.

Remarks on this clone: This specimen includes other DNA sequences encoding the same CDR3. V gene TRBV5-6 combines with J gene TRBJ2-7; D gene uncertain. The CDR3 totals 13 residues. V was clipped by 1 base and J by 5 bases, with 10 bases between them. Germline values: CDR1 SGHDT, CDR2 YYEEEE. CDR3 protein: CASSLPMGHEQYF. CDR3 nucleotide sequence: TGTGCCAGCAGCTTGCCTATGGGCCACGAGCAGTACTTC.

This clone was recorded only once. The V and J genes are TRBV19 and TRBJ1-4, with a tentative D call TRBD1 (5 bases). This CDR3 contains 15 residues. V was shortened by 6 bases and J by 4 bases, with 15 bases between the two germline ends. CDR1 is LNHDA, CDR2 SQIVND, per germline (reference sequence). Here the CDR3 DNA reads TGTGCCAGTAGCCCCTGGGACCGATATAATGAAAAACTGTTTTTT. It yields the protein CASSPWDRYNEKLFF.

This clone turned up a few times. The chain has TRBV5-1 and TRBJ2-1; 7 bases are a match to TRBD2. Germline assignment: CDR1 SGHRS and CDR2 YFSETQ. The J segment lost 6 bases and the V segment lost 3 bases, leaving 6 bases of the junction unmatched. This CDR3 region has 14 residues. CDR3: CASSSGGNTNEQFF. The CDR3 coding sequence is TGCGCCAGCAGCTCGGGGGGTAATACCAATGAGCAGTTCTTC.

The J gene is TRBJ2-7, the V gene TRBV28, with 10 nucleotides matching TRBD1. The CDR3 consists of 15 residues. V shed 7 bases and J 5 bases; nucleotides not matched to a gene: 11. The germline CDR1 and CDR2 sequences are MDHEN and SYDVKM. CDR3 DNA sequence: TGTGCCAGCACCTCGCCGGGACAGGGGAGAGACGAGCAGTACTTC. Encoded protein: CASTSPGQGRDEQYF. Using reference TRBV28 and TRBJ2-7 for the parts outside the CDR3, the full variable domain is DVKVTQSSRYLVKRTGEKVFLECVQDMDHENMFWYRQDPGLGLRLIYFSYDVKMKEKGDIPEGYSVSREKKERFSLILESASTNQTSMYLCASTSPGQGRDEQYFGPGTRLTVT.

The chain couples TRBV5-1 to TRBJ2-7; maybe TRBD1 (7 bases). The germline CDR1 and CDR2 sequences are SGHRS and YFSETQ. Trimming cost V 7 bases and J 4 bases, with 18 bases left between them. The CDR3 has 14 amino acids. In nucleotides, the CDR3 is TGCGCCAGCTCGGCGGGGCAGGGGGTATACGAGCAGTACTTC. This translates into CASSAGQGVYEQYF.

The chain recombines TRBV6-5 with TRBJ2-1; the D gene is possibly TRBD2 (5 bases). The CDR3 sequence is 15 residues long. Germline loops: CDR1 MNHEY, CDR2 SVGAGI. V was cut by 5 bases and J by 12 bases, with 23 bases left in between. In DNA form, the CDR3 reads TGTGCCAGCAGTCCGGGATTTTTTTTTAGTTGGGGGCAGTTCTTC. Translation: CASSPGFFFSWGQFF.

This sequence joins TRBV5-1 and TRBJ2-3; 8 bases map to TRBD1. CDR3 length: 15 residues. J was trimmed by 3 bases and V by 2 bases; bases with no gene match: 5. Germline V gene data show CDR1 as SGHRS and CDR2 as YFSETQ. The DNA for the CDR3 is TGCGCCAGCAGCTTATCCCGACAGGGGACAGATACGCAGTATTTT. It is translated as CASSLSRQGTDTQYF.

CDR3 sequence (DNA): TGTGCCAGCAGTCAAGGGACAGGAGTTAAGTTCTTC. Its translation is CASSQGTGVKFF. The chain employs TRBV6-4 and TRBJ2-1; TRBD1 matches 8 bases. Germline lookup yields CDR1 MRHNA and CDR2 SNTAGT. The CDR3 covers 12 residues. V shed 5 bases, J shed 14 bases, and the junction held 8 bases outside the gene matches.

The rearrangement joins TRBV7-8 to TRBJ2-3; D unclear. The CDR3 contains 19 residues. The germline gives CDR1 SGHVS, CDR2 FQNEAQ. Trimming left V 4 bases short and J 1 base short, with 24 bases between. The CDR3: CASSSLGRRLVWGTDTQYF. The CDR3 nucleotides are TGTGCCAGCAGCTCCTTAGGGCGGAGACTCGTCTGGGGCACAGATACGCAGTATTTT.

This clone was detected only once. The V and J genes are TRBV5-6 and TRBJ1-5; D is ambiguous. This CDR3 has 13 residues. The germline V gene encodes CDR1 SGHDT and CDR2 YYEEEE. V gave up 3 bases and J gave up 9 bases, with 13 bases separating them. This CDR3 reads CASSSLGRAPQHF. CDR3 nucleotides: TGTGCCAGCAGCTCCCTTGGGCGGGCGCCCCAGCATTTT.

The chain couples TRBV2 to TRBJ1-1; 8 bases map to TRBD1. This CDR3 is built from 14 residues. Germline CDR1 and CDR2: SNHLY and FYNNEI. The trim removed 7 bases at V and 6 bases at J, leaving 10 bases unmatched. CDR3 sequence (DNA): TGTGCCAGCATGGGAGACAGGGGAGGGTCTGAAGCTTTCTTT. It specifies CASMGDRGGSEAFF.

The chain combines TRBV21-1 with TRBJ2-2; the D call of TRBD2 is as the table states it, not checked on the DNA. TRBV21-1 is reported as a pseudogene. The CDR3 loop spans 14 amino acids. The chain's CDR3 is CASSKVCSDGELFF. In DNA form, the CDR3 reads TGTGCCAGCAGCAAAGTTTGTAGCGACGGGGAGCTGTTTTTT.

This chain connects TRBV6-4 to TRBJ1-6; D perhaps matches TRBD1 (5 bases). The length of the CDR3 is 13 residues. Trimming pared 6 bases from V and 12 bases from J, leaving 15 bases between. Germline assignment: CDR1 MRHNA and CDR2 SNTAGT. CDR3 region: CASRGDGFGPLHF. CDR3 nucleotides: TGTGCCAGCAGGGGGGATGGGTTTGGACCCCTCCACTTT.

V usage is TRBV5-1 and J usage is TRBJ2-2; D unresolved. CDR1 and CDR2 from the germline V gene are SGHRS and YFSETQ. The CDR3 consists of 15 residues. V lost 4 bases to trimming and J lost 3 bases, with 13 bases between them. CDR3 loop: CASSPGRADTGELFF. The CDR3 nucleotides are TGCGCCAGCAGCCCTGGAAGGGCAGACACCGGGGAGCTGTTTTTT.

The genes are TRBV7-2 and TRBJ1-2; the match to TRBD1 covers 7 bases. With 4 bases clipped from V and 4 bases from J, the junction kept 3 bases outside the gene matches. CDR3 length: 13 amino acids. Germline V CDR1 and CDR2: SGHTA, FQGNSA. CDR3 in DNA: TGTGCCAGCAGCTACACAGGGGTCTATGGCTACACCTTC. Amino acids: CASSYTGVYGYTF. Full variable domain (rest looked up from reference TRBV7-2 and TRBJ1-2): GAGVSQSPSNKVTEKGKDVELRCDPISGHTALYWYRQSLGQGLEFLIYFQGNSAPDKSGLPSDRFSAERTGGSVSTLTIQRTQQEDSAVYLCASSYTGVYGYTFGSGTRLTVV.

The chain employs TRBV7-6 and TRBJ2-3; D might be TRBD2 (5 bases). Germline assignment: CDR1 SGHVS and CDR2 FNYEAQ. The CDR3 has 13 amino acids. V shed 7 bases and J shed 6 bases, with 14 bases lying between them. The CDR3 loop reads CASKVPGKDTQYF. The CDR3 DNA follows: TGTGCCAGCAAGGTTCCCGGGAAGGATACGCAGTATTTT.